Detailed here is one T cell receptor (beta chain). These data originate in a study of blood T cell repertoires in COVID-19. V shed 3 bases, J shed 2 bases, and the junction held 5 bases outside the gene matches. In germline, CDR1 is SGHRS, CDR2 YFSETQ. The CDR3 is made up of 14 amino acids. The repertoire was sequenced with immunoSEQ multiplex PCR; TCRdb's copy has only in-frame clones and lacks some. The sample lists 150,000 to 200,000 clones, approximately 80% occurring once. This receptor was taken from a man aged 50 to 59 who had recovered from COVID-19. Source material: PBMCs or T cells enriched from blood (not recorded which). V usage is TRBV5-1 and J usage is TRBJ2-7, with 7 bases identical to TRBD1. The CDR3 coding sequence is TGCGCCAGCAGCTCCCGACAGGGCGCCTACGAGCAGTACTTC. This gives the protein CASSSRQGAYEQYF. The complete variable domain, with remaining parts taken from reference TRBV5-1 and TRBJ2-7, reads KAGVTQTPRYLIKTRGQQVTLSCSPISGHRSVSWYQQTPGQGLQFLFEYFSETQRNKGNFPGRFSGRQFSNSRSEMNVSTLELGDSALYLCASSSRQGAYEQYFGPGTRLTVT.